This T cell receptor (beta chain) was sequenced for a study of vaccination effects on CD4 cells after COVID-19 (dated by TCRdb to about 2022). In terms of the full investigation: The ViraFEST assay stimulated PBMC with viral peptide pools and then used TCR sequencing to identify antigen-specific CD4+ T cell clonotypes by expansion. Post-vaccine samples across the study were collected a median of 72 days after the second dose, with a range of 14 to 241. A few million PBMC per well were cultured with 9 to 10 ug/ml peptides in IMDM containing roughly 5% human AB serum, roughly 10 IU/ml IL-2 and gentamicin. Altogether, nine to ten COVID-19 convalescent patients and 4 SARS-CoV-2-naive healthy vaccine recipients made up the full study. SARS-CoV-2 spike-specific CD4+ TCR repertoires from before and after mRNA vaccination were compared in COVID-19 convalescent patients and in infection-naive vaccine recipients. Cultures from other donors in the study were sequenced using the Oncomine TCR Beta short-read assay on an Illumina iSeq 100.

The method was the immunoSEQ multiplex PCR assay. DNA from the cultured and isolated CD4+ T cells underwent TCR beta CDR3 sequencing. As for how the authors treated the data: Non-productive TCR sequences were removed, reads were trimmed to the CDR3 region, and CDR3s of at least 7 amino acids were retained. The MANAFEST web app was used to pick out antigen-specific clonotypes by comparing their expansion in peptide wells with that in reference cultures. To be called positive, a clone needed expansion at FDR<0.05 compared with the reference and with all other wells, an odds ratio greater than 5, and a frequency greater than 0.1% in two replicate wells. Cross-reactive clonotypes were defined as significantly expanded in SARS-CoV-2 spike wells and in at least one common cold coronavirus spike condition. CDR3 similarity was assessed by Levenshtein distance using the stringdist R package, and unrooted trees were constructed with ape in R 3.6.1. This immuneACCESS table, as held by TCRdb, lists in-frame sequences with V and J called but not all clones. Of the missing ones, under half trace to an unresolved V gene in checked studies; the others have no known cause. The V and J calls and the clone size are those of that table, but D and trimming were determined from the DNA. The sample has approximately 57,000 clones on record, about 81% of them singletons. Roughly 4.2% of the sample lies in the top ten.

General conclusions and limits of the study: Both infection-induced and vaccine-induced clones contracted markedly at late post-vaccination timepoints, which is consistent with waning T cell responses. Only a small number of convalescent patients were included, and no early post-infection timepoints were available, which limited the study. In healthy vaccine recipients, vaccine-induced clones were almost all SARS-CoV-2 mono-reactive, with only 1 of 255 cross-reactive with common cold coronaviruses.

Comments on this clone: No antigen is known for it. Within one base of it there is no much larger clone, and no base qualities were kept.

After more than nine days of culture, CD4+ T cells were isolated with the EasySep CD4+ T cell isolation kit. Two doses of either the BNT162b2 or the mRNA-1273 mRNA SARS-CoV-2 vaccine were administered to participants. The absence of prior SARS-CoV-2 infection in healthy vaccine recipients was confirmed by negative nucleocapsid antibodies before and after vaccination. On days 3 and 7, half of the culture medium was replaced with fresh IL-2-containing medium. Unless noted otherwise, every peptide stimulation condition was grown in triplicate wells. Using Ficoll-Paque Plus gradient centrifugation, PBMC were separated from whole blood and then either used fresh or cryopreserved at -140C. The QIAamp micro DNA kit was used to extract genomic DNA from the cultured CD4+ T cells. Trimming accounts for 4 bases at V and 5 bases at J, while the number of junction bases matched to no gene is 10. The CDR3 spans 15 residues, from the cysteine through the phenylalanine. The entry retains the CDR3 DNA only, 45 bases that are in frame from base 1. Sequences KGHSH (CDR1) and LQKENI (CDR2) are obtained from the germline V gene.

This chain is built from TRBV18 and TRBJ2-5; TRBD1 matches 7 bases in the middle. This receptor was identified in a human donor who received a COVID-19 vaccine. Sequencing was performed on CD4+ T cells from PBMCs cultured without peptide, taken after COVID-19 vaccination. CDR3 reads: CASSREKGAGETQYF. The base sequence is TGTGCCAGCTCACGAGAAAAGGGGGCTGGGGAGACCCAGTACTTC.